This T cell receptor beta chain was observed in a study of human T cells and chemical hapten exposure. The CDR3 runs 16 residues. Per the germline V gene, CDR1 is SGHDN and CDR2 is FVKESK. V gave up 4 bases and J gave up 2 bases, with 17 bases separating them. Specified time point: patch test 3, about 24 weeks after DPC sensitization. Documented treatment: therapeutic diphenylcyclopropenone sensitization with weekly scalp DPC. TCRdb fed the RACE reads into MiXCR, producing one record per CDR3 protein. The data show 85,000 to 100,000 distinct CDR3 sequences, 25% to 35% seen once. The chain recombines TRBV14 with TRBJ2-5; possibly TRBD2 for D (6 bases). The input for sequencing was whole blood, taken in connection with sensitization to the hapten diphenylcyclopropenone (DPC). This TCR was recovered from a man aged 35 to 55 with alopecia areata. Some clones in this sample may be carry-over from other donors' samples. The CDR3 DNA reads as TGTGCCAGCAGCCCTCTCTTAGTAGCGGCACAAGAGACCCAGTACTTC. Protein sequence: CASSPLLVAAQETQYF.